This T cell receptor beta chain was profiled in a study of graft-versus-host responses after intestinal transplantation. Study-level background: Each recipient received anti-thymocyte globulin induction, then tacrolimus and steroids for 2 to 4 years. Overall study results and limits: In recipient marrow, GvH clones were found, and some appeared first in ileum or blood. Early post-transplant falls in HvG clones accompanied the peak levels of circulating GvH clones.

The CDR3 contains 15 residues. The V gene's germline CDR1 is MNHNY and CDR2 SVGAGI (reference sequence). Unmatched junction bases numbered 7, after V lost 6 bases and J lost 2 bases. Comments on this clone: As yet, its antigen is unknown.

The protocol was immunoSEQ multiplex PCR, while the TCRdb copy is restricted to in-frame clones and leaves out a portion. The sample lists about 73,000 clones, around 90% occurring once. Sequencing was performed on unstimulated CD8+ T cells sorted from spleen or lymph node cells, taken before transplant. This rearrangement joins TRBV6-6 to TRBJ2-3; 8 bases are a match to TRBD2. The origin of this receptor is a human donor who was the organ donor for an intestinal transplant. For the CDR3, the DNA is TGTGCCAGCAGCGAGACTAGCGTGATCACAGATACGCAGTATTTT. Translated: CASSETSVITDTQYF.